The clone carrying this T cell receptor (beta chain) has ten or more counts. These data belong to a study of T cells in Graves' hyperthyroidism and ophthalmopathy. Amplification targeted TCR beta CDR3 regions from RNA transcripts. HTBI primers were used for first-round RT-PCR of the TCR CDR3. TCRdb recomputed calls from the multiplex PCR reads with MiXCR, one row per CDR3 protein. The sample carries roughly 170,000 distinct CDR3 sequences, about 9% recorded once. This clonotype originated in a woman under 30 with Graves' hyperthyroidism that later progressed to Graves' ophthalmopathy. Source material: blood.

The CDR3 DNA is TGTGCCAGCAGTGATAAGCGGGGTCTCAACACAGATACGCAGTATTTT. Translating gives CASSDKRGLNTDTQYF. The rearrangement links TRBV3-1 to TRBJ2-3; 7 nucleotides agree with TRBD2. Germline-derived CDR1 and CDR2 are LGHDT and YNNKEL (reference sequence). The CDR3 runs to 16 residues. V shed 6 bases, J shed 2 bases, and the junction held 11 bases outside the gene matches.